This TCR beta chain comes out of a study of low-dose radiotherapy and immunotherapy resistance in tumors. Looking at the study overall: A total of 13 Gy over 26 weeks was given to Cohort 2 as 1 Gy per fraction every two weeks.

Germline V lookup: CDR1 MDHEN, CDR2 SYDVKM. This CDR3 spans 15 amino acids. V lost 4 bases to trimming and J lost 0 bases, with 12 bases between them. Covering alpha and beta chains, TRAV- and TRBV-specific primers were used for the first-strand cDNA. TCRs were amplified for approximately 22 PCR cycles with a constant-region primer and V-primer adapter. In TCRdb, the reads were re-called with MiXCR into one record per CDR3 protein. Of under 8,500 distinct CDR3 sequences in the sample, approximately 53% were seen once. The presence of advanced solid tumors lacking tumor-infiltrating lymphocytes characterized eligible patients.

V usage is TRBV28 and J usage is TRBJ1-1, with D uncertain. This TCR was sampled from a human donor with advanced metastatic prostate, ovarian, gallbladder or colorectal cancer (not recorded which). This table probably holds off-target reads from a library built for another chain. CDR3 DNA: TGTGCCAGCAGTTACTTCTCTATACTGAACACTGAAGCTTTCTTT. Encoded protein: CASSYFSILNTEAFF.